Sequencing of this T cell receptor beta chain was carried out in a study of cytomegalovirus exposure and HLA in healthy donors. About the research overall: Researchers found that about 84% of just under 400 genotyped donors fell within the Caucasian-associated ancestry cluster.

Researchers ran the PCR with 60 Vbeta and 13 Jbeta primers. TCRdb keeps only in-frame clones here, not all; method: immunoSEQ multiplex PCR. The sample has fewer than 85,000 clones. Study findings and constraints: Later, an analysis showed that TCR beta chains associated with HLA were more clonally expanded than others that were equally common. Many donors carried some public TCRs, although rarity characterized most TCR sequences. The study flagged about 150 TCR beta chains as cytomegalovirus-associated.

Regarding this clone: Antigen unknown.

Sequencing used PBMCs. This sequence was found in a man younger than 40 in good health and CMV-seronegative.

The CDR3 DNA sequence: TGTGCCAGCAGCCAAGACGGTCAGGCGGGGGTGTCTGGCTACACCTTC. Translating gives CASSQDGQAGVSGYTF. The genes are TRBV4-2 and TRBJ1-2, with D tentatively TRBD1 (5 bases). This CDR3 is built from 16 residues. The V end was cut by 0 bases, the J end by 7 bases, with 18 bases between. CDR1 and CDR2 (germline): LGHNA, YNFKEQ.